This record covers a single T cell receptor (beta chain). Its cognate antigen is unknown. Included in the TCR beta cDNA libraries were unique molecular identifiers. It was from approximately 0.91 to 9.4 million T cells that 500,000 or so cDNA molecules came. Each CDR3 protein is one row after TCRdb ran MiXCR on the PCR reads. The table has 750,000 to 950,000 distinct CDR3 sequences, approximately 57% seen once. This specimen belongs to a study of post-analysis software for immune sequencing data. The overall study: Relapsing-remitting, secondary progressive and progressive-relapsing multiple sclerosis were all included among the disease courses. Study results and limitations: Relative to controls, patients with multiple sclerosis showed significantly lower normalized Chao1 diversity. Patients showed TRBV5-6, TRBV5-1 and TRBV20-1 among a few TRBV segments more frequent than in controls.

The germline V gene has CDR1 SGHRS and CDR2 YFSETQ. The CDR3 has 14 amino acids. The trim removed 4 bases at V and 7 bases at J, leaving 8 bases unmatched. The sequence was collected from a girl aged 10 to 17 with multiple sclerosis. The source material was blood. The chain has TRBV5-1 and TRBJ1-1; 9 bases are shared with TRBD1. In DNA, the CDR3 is TGCGCCAGCAGCCTCACACAGGGGGCCCGTGAAGCTTTCTTT. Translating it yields CASSLTQGAREAFF.